This T cell receptor beta chain was recorded in a study of molecular identifiers for immune sequencing clone quantification. Background on the study: For replicates, RNA isolated from approximately 20,000 or 100,000 naive CD8 cells was divided into five portions, of which four were sequenced.

The CDR3 is 14 residues long. Germline V gene sequence: CDR1 SGHKS, CDR2 YYEKEE (reference sequence). The V gene lost 0 bases and the J gene lost 4 bases, with 11 bases spanning the gap. A single record per CDR3 protein comes from TCRdb applying MiXCR to the PCR reads. The table includes roughly 40,000 distinct CDR3 sequences, approximately 22% detected once. Ten or more counts support this clonotype. Its target is unknown. General study points: Jurkat TCR RNA spiked in from one cell (amid one million naive cells) was reportedly detectable.

From roughly 21,000 to 960,000 sorted cells, naive CD8 libraries were generated with 10%, 30% or 50% RNA. Sorting defined naive CD8 T cells as CD8+CD4-CCR7+CD45RA+. The TCR was taken from a human donor in good health. Some libraries in this study had Jurkat cell RNA spiked in. The sample was naive CD8+ T cells from blood, with Jurkat cell RNA spiked in. Subset specified: FACS-sorted CD8+CD4-CCR7+CD45RA+ naive T cells. This rearrangement joins TRBV5-5 to TRBJ2-7; D ambiguous. The CDR3 protein is CASSLAGAEYEQYF. Here the CDR3 DNA reads TGTGCCAGCAGCTTGGCAGGTGCCGAGTACGAGCAGTACTTC.